The rows below give T cell receptor beta chains drawn from one sample of a study of blood T cell repertoires in COVID-19. Method: immunoSEQ multiplex PCR; TCRdb's copy keeps in-frame clones and lacks some. The sample shows over 150,000 clones, 84% of them seen only once. The specimen sequenced was PBMCs or T cells enriched from blood (not recorded which). The receptors here all came from a man over 45 who had recovered from COVID-19. The CDR3 runs from the conserved cysteine through the conserved F or W. D genes are given only for firm matches. Some rows mark clone size as missing; the rest say once, few, many or name a class of expanded clone.

NA,TRBJ2-1,TRBV5-4,NA,TGTGCCAGCAGCTGGACAGCAGAACCAACCAATGAGCAGTTCTTC,CASSWTAEPTNEQFF
TRBD2,TRBJ2-2,TRBV10-3,NA,TGTGCCATCAGCGTAGCGGGTTCGAACACCGGGGAGCTGTTTTTT,CAISVAGSNTGELFF
TRBD2,TRBJ2-1,TRBV11-2,once,TGTGCCAGCAGCGCAAATCTAGCGGCCTACAATGAGCAGTTCTTC,CASSANLAAYNEQFF
NA,TRBJ1-1,TRBV19,NA,TGTGCCAGTAGTATAAGCCCCTCGGGGGGGAGGACTGAAGCTTTCTTT,CASSISPSGGRTEAFF
TRBD1,TRBJ2-3,TRBV7-2,NA,TGTGCCAGCGCCGGACTCTTGACAGGGGGCAAGACAGATACGCAGTATTTT,CASAGLLTGGKTDTQYF
TRBD2,TRBJ2-5,TRBV5-4,NA,TGTGCCAGCAGCCATGTTAGCGGGGGGGCAGGAGAGACCCAGTACTTC,CASSHVSGGAGETQYF
TRBD2,TRBJ2-1,TRBV7-3,few,TGTGCCAGCAGCTTAAAAGCTAGCGGGGGCTACAATGAGCAGTTCTTC,CASSLKASGGYNEQFF
TRBD2,TRBJ2-1,TRBV2,NA,TGTGCCAGCAGTGAAACCGGACTAGCGTCGAATGAGCAGTTCTTC,CASSETGLASNEQFF
NA,TRBJ1-1,TRBV11-2,NA,TGTGCCAGCAGCTCTGTTTTCGGGGTGAACACTGAAGCTTTCTTT,CASSSVFGVNTEAFF
NA,TRBJ2-5,TRBV15,few,TGTGCCACCAGCAGAGGGTCGGCGGAAGAGACCCAGTACTTC,CATSRGSAEETQYF
NA,TRBJ2-3,TRBV19,NA,TGTGCCAGTAGTAGGGGGCAGGGTGCCACAGATACGCAGTATTTT,CASSRGQGATDTQYF
TRBD2,TRBJ2-1,TRBV6-5,NA,TGTGCCAGCAGCGTAAGCGGGACCGAGCAGTTCTTC,CASSVSGTEQFF
TRBD1,TRBJ1-1,TRBV6-5,medium-sized,TGTGCCAGCAGACTTAACCCGGGACAGTCGACTGAAGCTTTCTTT,CASRLNPGQSTEAFF
NA,TRBJ2-2,TRBV29-1,NA,TGCAGCGTTGAAGGAGGTACCGGGGAGCTGTTTTTT,CSVEGGTGELFF
TRBD1,TRBJ2-5,TRBV4-3,few,TGCGCCAGCAGCATGACAGGGGGCCGCGGGGAGACCCAGTACTTC,CASSMTGGRGETQYF
NA,TRBJ2-7,TRBV6-1,NA,TGTGCCAGCAGTGACAGACAGAACTACGAGCAGTACTTC,CASSDRQNYEQYF
TRBD2,TRBJ2-3,TRBV27,NA,TGTGCCAGCAGTTTATTACCTAGCGGTTATATGTCAGATACGCAGTATTTT,CASSLLPSGYMSDTQYF
TRBD1,TRBJ1-1,TRBV5-1,NA,TGCGCCAGCAGCAAGGGACAGAAGAACACTGAAGTTTTCTTT,CASSKGQKNTEVFF
NA,TRBJ1-3,TRBV6-5,NA,TGTGCCAGCAGGCCCAGCTCTGGAAACACCATATATTTT,CASRPSSGNTIYF
NA,TRBJ1-2,TRBV2,NA,TGTGCCAGCAGGAAGGGGGAGGGCGGTTACACCTTC,CASRKGEGGYTF
TRBD1,TRBJ1-1,TRBV6-5,NA,TGTGCCAGCAGTTACGGGACAGCTAGGAACACTGAAGCTTTCTTT,CASSYGTARNTEAFF
NA,TRBJ2-7,TRBV11-2,NA,TGTGCCAGCAGCTTAGATTGGGCCGTGCAGTACTTC,CASSLDWAVQYF
NA,TRBJ2-1,TRBV27,NA,TGTGCCAGCAGTCACGGACAGAACAATGAGCAGTTCTTC,CASSHGQNNEQFF
TRBD2,TRBJ2-1,TRBV3-1/TRBV3-2,NA,TGTGCCAGCAGCCAAGTCCACTCAGCGGGGGTGCGTGAGCAGTTCTTC,CASSQVHSAGVREQFF
NA,TRBJ2-5,TRBV4-3,NA,TGCGCCAGTCACCCCAGGGGGAGGGAGACCCAGTACTTC,CASHPRGRETQYF
NA,TRBJ1-5,TRBV19,NA,TGTGCAAGTAGCGACTGGAGCAATCAGCCCCAGCATTTT,CASSDWSNQPQHF
NA,TRBJ2-2,TRBV4-3,NA,TGCGCCAGCAGCCAAGATCACGAGGATACCGGGGAGCTGTTTTTT,CASSQDHEDTGELFF
NA,TRBJ1-4,TRBV7-8,NA,TGTGCCAGCAGCAGCCGGAGGGACGCAACTAATGAAAAACTGTTTTTT,CASSSRRDATNEKLFF
TRBD1,TRBJ1-2,TRBV25-1,once,TGTGCCAGCAGTGCTCCGGGACAGGGGGAGAAGTCTGGCTACACCTTC,CASSAPGQGEKSGYTF
NA,TRBJ2-2,TRBV7-3,NA,TGTGCCAGCAGCCCCCCCGGGGGTGGGACCGGGGAGCTGTTTTTT,CASSPPGGGTGELFF
TRBD2,TRBJ2-1,TRBV24-1,NA,TGTGCCACCAGTGGAGCGCGGGGGTCTAATGAGCAGTTCTTC,CATSGARGSNEQFF
NA,TRBJ1-3,TRBV19,few,TGTGCCAGTAGTATCCAGGGGCCCTCTGGGGGCACCATATATTTT,CASSIQGPSGGTIYF
TRBD1,TRBJ1-5,TRBV6-2/TRBV6-3,NA,TGTGCCAGCAGCCGACAGGGGTTCCAGCCCCAGCATTTT,CASSRQGFQPQHF
TRBD1,TRBJ1-2,TRBV6-2/TRBV6-3,few,TGTGCCAGCAGCCCTTCACAGGGGGCTGTAAACTATGGCTACACCTTC,CASSPSQGAVNYGYTF
TRBD2,TRBJ2-1,TRBV7-2,NA,TGTGCCAGCAGCTTAGTCAGGTCTAGCGGGGCCTACAATGAGCAGTTCTTC,CASSLVRSSGAYNEQFF
NA,TRBJ1-5,TRBV19,NA,TGTGCCAGTAGTTTCGTTAGCAATCAGCCCCAGCATTTT,CASSFVSNQPQHF
TRBD1,TRBJ1-5,TRBV18,NA,TGTGCCAGCTCACCGACAGGGACCAATCAGCCCCAGCATTTT,CASSPTGTNQPQHF
TRBD1,TRBJ1-2,TRBV5-1,NA,TGCGCCAGCAGCTTGGGGGACAGGGGAACCTATGGCTACACCTTC,CASSLGDRGTYGYTF
TRBD1,TRBJ2-6,TRBV5-1,NA,TGCGCCAGCAGCTCGCGAGGGGGCCCTGGGGCCAACGTCCTGACTTTC,CASSSRGGPGANVLTF
NA,TRBJ1-3,TRBV2,once,TGTGCCAGCAGGGGAGACGGGGGAAACACCATATATTTT,CASRGDGGNTIYF
NA,TRBJ1-1,TRBV2,NA,TGTGCCAGCAGTATGGACTGGAACACTGAAGCTTTCTTT,CASSMDWNTEAFF